This passage covers 24 T cell receptor beta chains from one sample sequenced in a study of cytomegalovirus exposure and HLA in healthy donors. The table came from immunoSEQ multiplex PCR; TCRdb's copy has only in-frame clones and leaves some out. Found here are around 60,000 clones, just under 95% of them singletons; the top ten hold approximately 4.5%. The sample taken for sequencing was PBMCs. The source is a man aged 18 to 35 in good health and CMV-seropositive.

This CDR3 reads CASSLQGAPTDTQYF. Written as DNA, the CDR3 is TGTGCCAGCTCACTCCAGGGGGCGCCCACAGATACGCAGTATTTT. The rearrangement links TRBV18 to TRBJ2-3; 8 bases are a match to TRBD1. This CDR3 contains 15 residues. V lost 4 bases, J lost 2 bases, and 5 bases stayed unmatched. Germline V CDR1 and CDR2: KGHSH, LQKENI.

This chain joins TRBV7-3 and TRBJ2-3; TRBD2 aligns across 14 bases. Germline CDR1 and CDR2: SGHTA and FQGTGA. The CDR3 spans 17 residues. Trimming removed 5 bases from V and 3 bases from J; junction bases left unmatched: 7. The CDR3: CASSPTGTSGGTDTQYF. The CDR3 nucleotides read TGTGCCAGCAGCCCAACCGGGACTAGCGGGGGAACAGATACGCAGTATTTT.

V is TRBV4-3 and J is TRBJ2-1, with D perhaps matching TRBD1 (5 bases). The V end lost 3 bases, the J end lost 4 bases, and 10 bases lay between the germline ends. This CDR3 has 14 amino acids. The germline V gene has CDR1 LGHNA and CDR2 YSLEER. The CDR3 reads CASSHWTLYNEQFF. CDR3 sequence (DNA): TGCGCCAGCAGCCACTGGACACTGTACAATGAGCAGTTCTTC.

This clone was detected only once. The V gene is TRBV6-5, the J gene TRBJ1-5; D is uncertain. The V end was cut by 10 bases, the J end by 9 bases, with 25 bases between. Germline CDR1 is MNHEY and CDR2 is SVGAGI. The CDR3 totals 15 residues. Here the CDR3 reads CATGSVRGPPMPQHF. The CDR3 DNA reads TGTGCCACCGGATCAGTTCGGGGTCCGCCAATGCCCCAGCATTTT.

The V gene is TRBV7-9, the J gene TRBJ2-7; 9 bases map to TRBD1. Germline trimming cut 5 bases from V and 4 bases from J; bases unmatched to any gene: 15. The CDR3 extends over 17 amino acids. Germline CDR1 SEHNR, CDR2 FQNEAQ (reference sequence). The CDR3 region has the DNA TGTGCCAGCAGCGCAAGCACGTACCGGGACAGGGTTTACGAGCAGTACTTC. Translated: CASSASTYRDRVYEQYF.

The V and J genes are TRBV5-4 and TRBJ1-4; tentatively, D is TRBD1 (6 bases). CDR1 is SGHNT and CDR2 is YYREEE in the germline V gene (reference sequence). V gave up 4 bases and J gave up 7 bases, with 11 bases separating them. There are 13 residues in the CDR3. The chain's CDR3 is CASSTTGLEKLFF. The CDR3 DNA follows: TGTGCCAGCAGCACGACAGGTCTTGAAAAACTGTTTTTT.

The rearrangement links TRBV7-9 to TRBJ2-3, with 8 nucleotides matching TRBD1. CDR1 is SEHNR, CDR2 FQNEAQ, per germline (reference sequence). V gave up 4 bases and J gave up 4 bases; unmatched junction bases: 13. This CDR3 is built from 17 residues. The CDR3 nucleotides are TGTGCCAGCAGCTCCTTTCCGGACAGGGTAATCCCAGATACGCAGTATTTT. Residues: CASSSFPDRVIPDTQYF.

This clone came up once. This chain uses TRBV5-6 with TRBJ1-4; D is unresolved. There are 14 residues in the CDR3. Deletions cut 3 bases from V and 8 bases from J, with 14 bases between. Per the germline V gene, CDR1 is SGHDT and CDR2 is YYEEEE. This CDR3 is CASSSTAAGEKLFF. CDR3 bases: TGTGCCAGCAGCTCCACAGCTGCGGGCGAAAAACTGTTTTTT.

This chain uses TRBV9 with TRBJ2-1; 10 positions agree with TRBD2. CDR3 size: 15 residues. J gave up 4 bases and V 2 bases, and 3 bases lay outside the gene matches. Germline CDR1 reads SGDLS; CDR2 reads YYNGEE. The CDR3 region has the DNA TGTGCCAGCAGCGTCACTAGCGGGAATTACAATGAGCAGTTCTTC. Protein product: CASSVTSGNYNEQFF.

In its sample, this clone was seen once. The chain uses TRBV9 and TRBJ2-2, with TRBD2 matching 9 bases. The CDR3 runs to 15 residues. The V and J ends lost 5 bases and 5 bases, in that order; junction bases with no gene match: 7. Germline assignment: CDR1 SGDLS and CDR2 YYNGEE. CDR3 residues: CASSWREGRTGELFF. In DNA form, the CDR3 reads TGTGCCAGCAGTTGGCGGGAGGGCCGGACCGGGGAGCTGTTTTTT.

The gene calls are TRBV7-9 and TRBJ2-1, with D possibly matching TRBD2 (6 bases). The CDR3 runs 14 residues. Germline V gene sequence: CDR1 SEHNR, CDR2 FQNEAQ (reference sequence). Deletions cut 5 bases from V and 9 bases from J, with 17 bases between. The CDR3 loop reads CASSLLAGRGEQFF. CDR3 DNA: TGTGCCAGCAGCCTTTTGGCTGGGCGGGGTGAGCAGTTCTTC. The full variable domain, in which reference TRBV7-9 and TRBJ2-1 provide the parts outside the CDR3, is DTGVSQNPRHKITKRGQNVTFRCDPISEHNRLYWYRQTLGQGPEFLTYFQNEAQLEKSRLLSDRFSAERPKGSFSTLEIQRTEQGDSAMYLCASSLLAGRGEQFFGPGTRLTVL.

V is TRBV11-3 and J is TRBJ2-2, with D possibly TRBD1 on 6 matching bases. CDR3 length equals 16 residues. CDR1 SGHNT and CDR2 YENEEA come from the germline V gene. The V end was cut by 5 bases, the J end by 3 bases, with 16 bases between. The chain's CDR3 is CASSPHIRGYTGELFF. DNA of the CDR3: TGTGCCAGCAGCCCACACATCAGGGGCTACACCGGGGAGCTGTTTTTT. Drawing the rest from reference TRBV11-3 and TRBJ2-2, the complete variable domain is EAGVVQSPRYKIIEKKQPVAFWCNPISGHNTLYWYLQNLGQGPELLIRYENEEAVDDSQLPKDRFSAERLKGVDSTLKIQPAELGDSAVYLCASSPHIRGYTGELFFGEGSRLTVL.

The CDR3 here is CASSPWTGSGTDTQYF. CDR3 nucleotides: TGTGCCAGCAGCCCCTGGACAGGGTCTGGCACAGATACGCAGTATTTT. V gene TRBV14 combines with J gene TRBJ2-3, with 8 nucleotides matching TRBD1. J lost 1 base, V lost 4 bases, and 7 bases had no gene match. This CDR3 is 16 amino acids long. Germline assignment: CDR1 SGHDN and CDR2 FVKESK.

The V call is TRBV28, the J call TRBJ1-3; possible D gene TRBD1, 6 bases. Per germline, CDR1 MDHEN and CDR2 SYDVKM. The V end lost 6 bases, the J end lost 0 bases, and 15 bases lay between the germline ends. The CDR3 sequence is 16 residues long. The CDR3 sequence: CASSPGHLRSGNTIYF. For the CDR3, the DNA is TGTGCCAGCAGCCCGGGACATTTACGCTCTGGAAACACCATATATTTT.

This chain uses TRBV6-1 with TRBJ2-3; 12 positions match TRBD2. The germline V gene encodes CDR1 MNHNS and CDR2 SASEGT. The CDR3 consists of 15 residues. The trim removed 6 bases at V and 4 bases at J, leaving 5 bases unmatched. CDR3 in amino acids: CASSRTSGEADTQYF. In DNA form, the CDR3 reads TGTGCCAGCAGCCGGACTAGCGGGGAGGCAGATACGCAGTATTTT.

The rearrangement uses TRBV6-1 and TRBJ1-3; TRBD1 aligns across 8 bases. Germline assignment: CDR1 MNHNS and CDR2 SASEGT. This CDR3 is 15 amino acids long. V was clipped by 6 bases and J by 1 base; unmatched bases: 5. The CDR3 DNA reads as TGTGCCAGCAGAGCCCGACAGGGGTCTGGAAACACCATATATTTT. It yields the protein CASRARQGSGNTIYF.

This chain joins TRBV4-1 and TRBJ2-4, with a possible D match to TRBD2 (6 bases). The CDR3 spans 16 residues. V gave up 4 bases and J gave up 0 bases, with 13 bases separating them. Germline lookup yields CDR1 MGHRA and CDR2 YSYEKL. The DNA for the CDR3 is TGCGCCAGCAGCCTCCGGGTGGGACTAGCCAAAAACATTCAGTACTTC. It encodes CASSLRVGLAKNIQYF.

The V gene is TRBV28, the J gene TRBJ2-4, with D maybe TRBD2 (7 bases). Trimming took off 4 bases at V and 6 bases at J, with 13 bases between the two ends. The CDR3 has 14 residues. Germline V gene data show CDR1 as MDHEN and CDR2 as SYDVKM. As DNA, the CDR3 is TGTGCCAGCAGTTCCGGGGGGCCTGGAAACATTCAGTACTTC. Protein sequence: CASSSGGPGNIQYF.

The chain combines TRBV6-1 with TRBJ2-7; 7 positions match TRBD1. CDR3 length equals 14 residues. Germline values: CDR1 MNHNS, CDR2 SASEGT. Trimming removed 4 bases from V and 5 bases from J; junction bases left unmatched: 8. The CDR3 loop reads CASSGGTVAHEQYF. The CDR3 coding sequence is TGTGCCAGCAGTGGGGGGACAGTCGCCCACGAGCAGTACTTC.

In DNA form, the CDR3 reads TGTGCCAGCAAAGGGGCATGGGGGGCTGAAGCTTTCTTT. This encodes CASKGAWGAEAFF. This chain joins TRBV28 and TRBJ1-1; weak D call: TRBD1 (5 bases). Germline lookup yields CDR1 MDHEN and CDR2 SYDVKM. The CDR3 runs to 13 residues. Between the trimmed V and J ends, which lost 7 bases and 6 bases, there was a span of 15 bases.

Here the CDR3 DNA reads TGTGCCACCCAGCCGACTAGCGGGGGATTAAGGGAGCAGTTCTTC. Translating it yields CATQPTSGGLREQFF. The chain uses TRBV2 and TRBJ2-1, with TRBD2 matching over 12 bases. V lost 10 bases and J lost 10; bases outside the gene matches: 14. The CDR3 length is 15 residues. The germline gives CDR1 SNHLY, CDR2 FYNNEI.

The chain links TRBV7-3 to TRBJ2-1, with TRBD2 matching over 9 bases. The CDR3 consists of 15 residues. The V gene's germline CDR1 is SGHTA and CDR2 FQGTGA. Trimming removed 2 bases from V and 12 bases from J; junction bases left unmatched: 11. The CDR3 bases are TGTGCCAGCAGCTTACTGCCGTCTAGCGGGGTAGGGCAGTTCTTC. Translating gives CASSLLPSSGVGQFF.

The rearrangement uses TRBV7-2 and TRBJ2-7; D call uncertain. Germline CDR1 reads SGHTA; CDR2 reads FQGNSA. V gave up 1 base and J gave up 0 bases, with 13 bases separating them. The CDR3 spans 16 residues. CDR3 sequence: CASSLVSGVLSYEQYF. The CDR3 DNA is TGTGCCAGCAGCTTAGTCTCAGGCGTGCTCTCCTACGAGCAGTACTTC.

This clone was recorded only once. The V and J genes are TRBV6-6 and TRBJ2-7; a weak D match, TRBD1 (6 bases). V lost 3 bases, J lost 2 bases, and 14 bases lay in between. This CDR3 spans 15 amino acids. CDR1 MNHNY and CDR2 SVGAGI come from the germline V gene (reference sequence). In DNA form, the CDR3 reads TGTGCCAGCAGTTATGGGGGCCCTGGTCCCTACGAGCAGTACTTC. It specifies CASSYGGPGPYEQYF.